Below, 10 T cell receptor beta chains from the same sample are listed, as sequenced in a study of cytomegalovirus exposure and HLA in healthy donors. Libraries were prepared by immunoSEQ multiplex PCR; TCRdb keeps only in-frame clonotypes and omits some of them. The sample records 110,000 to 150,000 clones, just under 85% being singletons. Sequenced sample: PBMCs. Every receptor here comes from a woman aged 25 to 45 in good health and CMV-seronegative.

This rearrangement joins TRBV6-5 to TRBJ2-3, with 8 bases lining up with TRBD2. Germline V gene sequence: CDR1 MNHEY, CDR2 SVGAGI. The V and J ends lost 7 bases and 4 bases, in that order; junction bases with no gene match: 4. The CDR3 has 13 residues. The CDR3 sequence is CASMGLGADTQYF. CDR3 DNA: TGTGCCAGCATGGGACTAGGTGCAGATACGCAGTATTTT.

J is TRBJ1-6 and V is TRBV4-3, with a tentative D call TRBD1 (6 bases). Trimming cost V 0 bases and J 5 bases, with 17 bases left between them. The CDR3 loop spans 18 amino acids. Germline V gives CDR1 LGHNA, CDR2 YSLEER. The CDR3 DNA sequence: TGCGCCAGCAGCCAAGAAAGACAGGCCCCCCTAAATAATTCACCCCTCCACTTT. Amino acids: CASSQERQAPLNNSPLHF.

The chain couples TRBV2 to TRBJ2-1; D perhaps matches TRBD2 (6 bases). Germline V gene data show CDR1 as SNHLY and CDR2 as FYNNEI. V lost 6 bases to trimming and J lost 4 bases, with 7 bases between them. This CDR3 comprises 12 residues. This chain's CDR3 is CASRLAYNEQFF. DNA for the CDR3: TGTGCCAGCAGACTAGCTTACAATGAGCAGTTCTTC.

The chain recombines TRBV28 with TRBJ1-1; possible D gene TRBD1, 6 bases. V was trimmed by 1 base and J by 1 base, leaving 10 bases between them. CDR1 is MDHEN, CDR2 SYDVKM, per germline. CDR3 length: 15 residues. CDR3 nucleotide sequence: TGTGCCAGCAGTTTATCCTCGACAGGGAACACTGAAGCTTTCTTT. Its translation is CASSLSSTGNTEAFF.

CDR3: CASSRQGDRYTF. The CDR3 nucleotides are TGTGCCAGCAGCCGACAGGGGGATCGCTACACCTTC. The chain employs TRBV6-5 and TRBJ1-2, with TRBD1 identical over 9 bases. After removal of 6 bases from V and 9 bases from J, the junction contained 5 bases not matched to a gene. The CDR3 sequence is 12 residues long. CDR1 and CDR2 (germline): MNHEY, SVGAGI.

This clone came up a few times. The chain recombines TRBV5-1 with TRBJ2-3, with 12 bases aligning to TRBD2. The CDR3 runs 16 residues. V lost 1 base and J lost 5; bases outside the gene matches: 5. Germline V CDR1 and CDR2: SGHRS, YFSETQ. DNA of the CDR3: TGCGCCAGCAGCTTGCCCCTAGCGGGGGGGCGAGATACGCAGTATTTT. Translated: CASSLPLAGGRDTQYF.

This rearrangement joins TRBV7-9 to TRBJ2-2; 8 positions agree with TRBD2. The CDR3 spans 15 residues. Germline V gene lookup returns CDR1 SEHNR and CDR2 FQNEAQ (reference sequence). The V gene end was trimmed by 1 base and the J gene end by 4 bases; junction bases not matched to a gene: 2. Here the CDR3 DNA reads TGTGCCAGCAGCTTAGGGCTAGCGGGCACCGGGGAGCTGTTTTTT. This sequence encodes CASSLGLAGTGELFF. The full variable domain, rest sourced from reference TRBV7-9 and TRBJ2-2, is DTGVSQNPRHKITKRGQNVTFRCDPISEHNRLYWYRQTLGQGPEFLTYFQNEAQLEKSRLLSDRFSAERPKGSFSTLEIQRTEQGDSAMYLCASSLGLAGTGELFFGEGSRLTVL.

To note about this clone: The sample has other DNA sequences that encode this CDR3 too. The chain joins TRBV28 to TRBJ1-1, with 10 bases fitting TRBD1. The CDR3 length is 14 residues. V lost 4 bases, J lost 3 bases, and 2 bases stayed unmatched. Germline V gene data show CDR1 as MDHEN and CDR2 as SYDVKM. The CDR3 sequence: CASSSGQGDTEAFF. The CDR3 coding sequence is TGTGCCAGCAGTTCCGGACAGGGGGACACTGAAGCTTTCTTT.

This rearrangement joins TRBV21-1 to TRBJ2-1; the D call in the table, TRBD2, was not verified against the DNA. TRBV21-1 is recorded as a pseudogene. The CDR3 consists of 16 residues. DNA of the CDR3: TGTGCCAGCAGCAACAATGTGAATAGCTCCTACAATGAGCAGTTCTTC. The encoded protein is CASSNNVNSSYNEQFF.

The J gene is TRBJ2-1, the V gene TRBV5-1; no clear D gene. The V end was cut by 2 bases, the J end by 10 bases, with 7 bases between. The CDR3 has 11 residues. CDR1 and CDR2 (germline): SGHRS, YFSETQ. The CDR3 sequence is CASSFQREQFF. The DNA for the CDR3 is TGCGCCAGCAGCTTTCAGAGGGAGCAGTTCTTC.